This TCR beta chain is drawn from a study of blood T cell repertoires in COVID-19. Background on the study: COVID-19 samples from acute and convalescent phases originated in the United States, Italy and Spain. In each case, the material was cDNA or gDNA derived from T cells, B-cell-depleted T cells, or PBMCs.

CDR3 length equals 14 residues. The germline V gene has CDR1 LGHNA and CDR2 YNFKEQ. The ends were cut back, 6 bases at V and 9 bases at J, with 15 bases in the middle. Patients from Seattle were sampled longitudinally, starting during active infection. In the original analysis: From reference gene primer amplification, estimates of nucleated cell counts were derived. Profiling relied on immunoSEQ multiplex PCR, and the TCRdb table lists in-frame clones only, not all of them. That table is the source of V, J and clone size, and D and trimming were worked out from the DNA. This sample has roughly 180,000 clones, with around 79% found just once.

The sequencing sample was made of peripheral blood. This TCR derives from a woman aged 55 to 70 with COVID-19, enrolled during active disease. This chain links TRBV4-2 with TRBJ1-6; D not resolved. CDR3 protein: CASRNWWRASPLHF. DNA for the CDR3: TGTGCCAGCAGAAATTGGTGGAGGGCTTCACCCCTCCACTTT.